The source of this T cell receptor beta chain is a study of control samples from healthy donors and cancer patients. Assay: immunoSEQ multiplex PCR; the TCRdb copy retains only in-frame clones and omits some. This sample yields about 51,000 clones, of which 75% to 85% are seen a single time; 10% belongs to the top ten. The germline V gene has CDR1 SEHNR and CDR2 FQNEAQ (reference sequence). This CDR3 spans 14 amino acids. Germline trimming cut 5 bases from V and 7 bases from J; bases unmatched to any gene: 6. The rearrangement joins TRBV7-9 to TRBJ2-1, with 9 bases fitting TRBD1. Sequenced input: blood. The sequence was collected from a man between 65 and 85 years old in good health. DNA for the CDR3: TGTGCCAGCAGCGCCCGACAGGGGGAGAATGAGCAGTTCTTC. Translated, it gives CASSARQGENEQFF.